Included here is one T cell receptor beta chain sequence, with context. Each sample came from a Caucasian adult donor living in Nashville, Tennessee. Assay execution took place at the deep level. Original data processing: As immunoSEQ supplied junction-only sequences (without quality scores), filtering differed. This table comes from immunoSEQ multiplex PCR, and its TCRdb copy is limited to in-frame clones, with some not included. V and J calls plus clone size are reproduced from that table; the DNA served to infer D and trimming. The table records some 690,000 clones, about 90% of them present only once. This sample was included in a study of shared clonotypes between healthy human individuals. Germline V CDR1 and CDR2: SGHTS, YDEGEE. After removal of 0 bases from V and 4 bases from J, the junction contained 9 bases not matched to a gene. CDR3 size: 18 residues.

The TCR comes from a man between 18 and 29 years old in good health. Some clones in this sample may be carry-over from other donors' samples. The rearrangement links TRBV5-8 to TRBJ2-1; 11 bases map to TRBD2. The material sequenced was memory CD8+ T cells from PBMCs. Described subset: CD45RO+ cells pooled with CCR7-negative TemRA cells. This CDR3 reads CASSLGGPSGRFYNEQFF. DNA for the CDR3: TGTGCCAGCAGCTTGGGAGGCCCTAGCGGGAGGTTTTACAATGAGCAGTTCTTC. The full variable domain, completed using reference TRBV5-8 and TRBJ2-1, is EAGVTQSPTHLIKTRGQQATLRCSPISGHTSVYWYQQALGLGLQFLLWYDEGEERNRGNFPPRFSGRQFPNYSSELNVNALELEDSALYLCASSLGGPSGRFYNEQFFGPGTRLTVL.